This T cell receptor (beta chain) was retrieved from a study of blood T cells in healthy people across ages. Notes on the study in general: Considered underestimates were the diversity estimates obtained from one million T cells. Observed TCR beta diversity per million T cells went down as age went up. This fall followed a roughly linear course with age.

There are a few counts of this clonotype. Its antigen is undetermined. The ends were cut back, 0 bases at V and 5 bases at J, with 17 bases in the middle. Germline V CDR1 and CDR2: MNHEY, SVGEGT. The CDR3 extends over 17 amino acids. For the second PCR, which ran for roughly 6 to 12 cycles, a sample-barcoded 5' primer and a J-beta primer mix were used. A template-switch adaptor containing 12 random nucleotides labeled each cDNA molecule. TCRdb fed the 5' RACE reads into MiXCR, producing one record per CDR3 protein. Altogether 650,000 to 1,000,000 distinct CDR3 sequences are present, under 40% being singletons, with the ten largest covering 13%. Researchers isolated at least 6 million PBMCs per sample.

Sample: blood. The rearrangement uses TRBV6-2 or TRBV6-3 and TRBJ2-1; TRBD1 might be the D (6 bases). The receptor was derived from a man between 18 and 29 years old in good health. Here the CDR3 reads CASSYSSWGTRDNEQFF. CDR3 sequence (DNA): TGTGCCAGCAGTTACTCCTCCTGGGGGACACGAGACAATGAGCAGTTCTTC.